Described below is a single TCR beta chain sequence and its context. No antigen is known for it. The data originate from a study of CXCR3-negative and CXCR3-positive naive CD8 T cells. Study-wide results and limits: Hydrophobicity was higher for TRB CDR3s found in CXCR3-positive naive cells than in CXCR3-negative naive cells.

The CDR3 length is 16 residues. CDR1 and CDR2 from the germline V gene are DFQATT and SNEGSKA (reference sequence). Libraries of TRB cDNA were made by 5' RACE and carried UMIs. TCRdb reworked the 5' RACE reads into one entry per CDR3 protein, no DNA. The sample table includes about 98,000 distinct CDR3 sequences. This sequence was found in a human donor in good health. Some clones in this sample may be carry-over from other donors' samples. Material for sequencing was naive CXCR3+ CD8+ T cells from blood. The subset was: CD45RO-CCR7+CD27+CD95- naive CD8+ T cells expressing CXCR3 (TNR3+). The chain uses TRBV20-1 and TRBJ2-5; the TCRdb call, TRBD2, lacks DNA for checking. The CDR3: CSASFLGLAIQETQYF.